This entry lists 25 T cell receptor beta chains sequenced from one sample in a study of T-cell memory formation after mild COVID-19. TCRdb used MiXCR to reprocess the 5' RACE reads, holding one entry per CDR3 protein. The sample holds about 340,000 distinct CDR3 sequences; roughly 19% are singletons and the top ten take roughly a fifth. Sequenced sample: PBMCs or a T cell subset sorted from them (not recorded which). Receptors were obtained from a man younger than 30 who had mild COVID-19 (a few samples of this study predate the infection). Cell type and time point are not known.

The gene calls are TRBV18 and TRBJ2-7, with D maybe TRBD1 (5 bases). The CDR3 totals 12 residues. Trimming cost V 6 bases and J 5 bases, with 11 bases left between them. Germline-derived CDR1 and CDR2 are KGHSH and LQKENI. The CDR3 DNA sequence: TGTGCCAGCTCCGAGGCAGGGAACGAGCAGTACTTC. This encodes CASSEAGNEQYF.

This clonotype came up a few times. This chain connects TRBV6-2 or TRBV6-3 to TRBJ2-7; 8 bases are shared with TRBD1. Per the germline V gene, CDR1 is MNHEY and CDR2 is SVGEGT. CDR3 length equals 15 residues. V lost 3 bases, J lost 3 bases, and 7 bases stayed unmatched. Here the CDR3 DNA reads TGTGCCAGCAGTTATGGCGGGACAGGACTCTACGAGCAGTACGTC. Residues: CASSYGGTGLYEQYV.

CDR3 region: CASSVGHGEEPLHF. The CDR3 nucleotides read TGTGCCAGCAGCGTAGGTCACGGCGAAGAACCCCTCCACTTT. The V call is TRBV9, the J call TRBJ1-6; D call uncertain. The germline V and J ends were trimmed by 0 bases and 12 bases, with 13 bases remaining between them. CDR1 and CDR2 (germline): SGDLS, YYNGEE. The CDR3 extends over 14 amino acids.

V gene TRBV6-2 or TRBV6-3 combines with J gene TRBJ2-7; D possibly uses TRBD1 or TRBD2 (5 bases each). There are 13 residues in the CDR3. V lost 5 bases, J lost 9 bases, and 17 bases lay in between. CDR1 and CDR2 (germline): MNHEY, SVGEGT. CDR3 in amino acids: CASSPTGSRGQYV. CDR3 in DNA: TGTGCCAGCAGTCCCACAGGCAGCCGGGGGCAGTACGTC.

The chain uses TRBV10-3 and TRBJ1-1; possible D gene TRBD1, 6 bases. Trimming removed 6 bases from V and 1 base from J, with 18 bases in between. Germline-derived CDR1 and CDR2 are ENHRY and SYGVKD. CDR3 length: 16 residues. CDR3 region: CAIRPVRGRGNTEAFF. The CDR3 DNA is TGTGCCATCAGACCCGTTCGTGGCAGGGGGAACACTGAAGCTTTCTTT.

The gene calls are TRBV27 and TRBJ2-1; 7 bases fit TRBD1. The J call is doubtful: the DNA matches TRBJ2-7 better. Germline CDR1 and CDR2: MNHEY and SMNVEV (reference sequence). The CDR3 is 14 residues long. The CDR3 loop reads CASSLETGIHEQYF. The CDR3 DNA sequence: TGTGCCAGCAGTCTCGAGACAGGGATCCACGAGCAGTACTTC.

V usage is TRBV3-1 and J usage is TRBJ1-1; D uncertain. Germline CDR1 reads LGHDT; CDR2 reads YNNKEL (reference sequence). The CDR3 totals 14 residues. Deletions cut 0 bases from V and 4 bases from J, with 9 bases between. This CDR3 is CASSQEIRSTEAFF. The CDR3 DNA reads as TGTGCCAGCAGCCAAGAAATTAGGTCCACTGAAGCTTTCTTT.

This clonotype was observed a handful of times. This sequence joins TRBV2 and TRBJ2-2; 10 nucleotides match TRBD1. The V and J ends lost 8 bases and 3 bases, in that order; junction bases with no gene match: 3. Germline CDR1 is SNHLY and CDR2 is FYNNEI. This CDR3 has 14 amino acids. This CDR3 reads CASGGQGYTGELFF. CDR3 sequence (DNA): TGTGCCAGCGGGGGACAGGGGTACACCGGGGAGCTGTTTTTT.

A few counts support this clonotype. The chain recombines TRBV18 with TRBJ2-1, with TRBD2 matching over 7 bases. CDR1 and CDR2 from the germline V gene are KGHSH and LQKENI. With 1 base clipped from V and 2 bases from J, the junction kept 2 bases outside the gene matches. The CDR3 has 15 residues. CDR3 region: CASSPREGTYNEQFF. The CDR3 DNA is TGTGCCAGCTCACCACGGGAGGGAACCTACAATGAGCAGTTCTTC.

V and J are TRBV4-1 and TRBJ1-1, with D perhaps matching TRBD1 (6 bases). Germline CDR1 is MGHRA and CDR2 is YSYEKL. CDR3 size: 17 residues. V dropped 2 bases and J dropped 5 bases, with 21 bases sitting between them. In nucleotides, the CDR3 is TGCGCCAGCAGCCAACCTATACTGACAGGCGGGGGGACTGAAGCTTTCTTT. Translating gives CASSQPILTGGGTEAFF.

This clonotype occurred many times. The J gene is TRBJ2-7, the V gene TRBV5-1; D unclear. Looked up from germline, CDR1 is SGHRS and CDR2 is YFSETQ. This CDR3 has 13 amino acids. Trimming pared 0 bases from V and 4 bases from J, leaving 8 bases between. The CDR3 sequence: CASSLGSRYEQYV. As DNA, the CDR3 is TGCGCCAGCAGCTTGGGGTCCCGTTACGAGCAGTACGTC.

This clonotype was counted a few times. The chain combines TRBV12-3 or TRBV12-4 with TRBJ1-4; TRBD1 might be the D (5 bases). The V and J ends lost 5 bases and 8 bases respectively, with 15 bases between them. This CDR3 has 14 residues. The CDR3: CASSDRDGSEKLFF. The CDR3 DNA sequence: TGTGCCAGCAGTGATAGGGACGGGAGCGAAAAACTGTTTTTT.

This clonotype was observed a handful of times. The chain uses TRBV5-4 and TRBJ2-7, with 8 bases that match TRBD1. The CDR3 consists of 14 residues. Germline V gene data show CDR1 as SGHNT and CDR2 as YYREEE (reference sequence). The trim removed 0 bases at V and 3 bases at J, leaving 2 bases unmatched. The DNA for the CDR3 is TGTGCCAGCAGCTTGGAACAGGGGGTCTACGAGCAGTACGTC. It codes for CASSLEQGVYEQYV.

The chain links TRBV6-5 to TRBJ1-2; D unclear. The ends were cut back, 7 bases at V and 4 bases at J, with 13 bases in the middle. The CDR3 is made up of 13 amino acids. In germline, CDR1 is MNHEY, CDR2 SVGAGI. The CDR3: CASTPGSIYGYTF. The CDR3 DNA sequence: TGTGCCAGCACCCCCGGGTCCATCTATGGCTACACCTTC.

This clonotype was observed a handful of times. The chain has TRBV7-6 and TRBJ2-7; the D gene is possibly TRBD1 (7 bases). V was trimmed by 2 bases and J by 7 bases, leaving 15 bases between them. CDR3 size: 14 residues. CDR1 is SGHVS and CDR2 is FNYEAQ in the germline V gene. The CDR3 loop reads CASSLLEGAGEQYF. The CDR3, as DNA: TGTGCCAGCAGCTTACTGGAGGGGGCGGGTGAGCAGTACTTC.

V gene TRBV7-2 combines with J gene TRBJ2-3; 8 nucleotides agree with TRBD2. CDR3 size: 13 residues. The germline CDR1 and CDR2 sequences are SGHTA and FQGNSA. CDR3 sequence (DNA): TGTGCTGGCGGGGGGATTAGCACAGATACGCAGTATTTT. Translation: CAGGGISTDTQYF. The entire variable domain, with the rest obtained from reference TRBV7-2 and TRBJ2-3, is as follows: GAGVSQSPSNKVTEKGKDVELRCDPISGHTALYWYRQSLGQGLEFLIYFQGNSAPDKSGLPSDRFSAERTGGSVSTLTIQRTQQEDSAVYLCAGGGISTDTQYFGPGTRLTVL.

This clonotype has more than one count but fewer than ten. This chain joins TRBV4-1 and TRBJ1-3; D is undetermined. This CDR3 region has 18 residues. Germline CDR1 is MGHRA and CDR2 is YSYEKL. The V end lost 1 base, the J end lost 0 bases, and 16 bases lay between the germline ends. DNA of the CDR3: TGCGCCAGCAGCCAAGGTCGGCCAGGAGAAATCTCTGGAAACACCATATATTTT. Protein: CASSQGRPGEISGNTIYF.

This clonotype was detected a few times. The rearrangement joins TRBV10-3 to TRBJ2-5, with 9 nucleotides matching TRBD1. V lost 2 bases, J lost 4 bases, and 5 bases stayed unmatched. The germline V gene has CDR1 ENHRY and CDR2 SYGVKD. This CDR3 contains 15 residues. The CDR3: CAISELTGGGETQYF. For the CDR3, the DNA is TGTGCCATCAGTGAGCTTACAGGGGGCGGAGAGACCCAGTACTTC.

This clonotype was observed many times. The chain carries TRBV20-1 and TRBJ2-3, with unresolved D. Germline CDR1 DFQATT, CDR2 SNEGSKA (reference sequence). The CDR3 covers 13 residues. The V gene lost 3 bases and the J gene lost 0 bases, with 7 bases spanning the gap. In DNA form, the CDR3 reads TGCAGTGCTAGCGGTACTAGCACAGATACGCAGTATTTT. This sequence encodes CSASGTSTDTQYF.

The CDR3 sequence is CASSSDRGRDEQYF. CDR3 nucleotide sequence: TGTGCCAGCAGCTCCGACAGGGGGAGAGACGAGCAGTACTTC. The chain couples TRBV7-2 to TRBJ2-7; 9 bases are shared with TRBD1. CDR3 length equals 14 residues. CDR1 and CDR2 from the germline V gene are SGHTA and FQGNSA. V dropped 4 bases and J dropped 5; count of bases not matched to a gene: 6.

Many counts were recorded for this clonotype. The chain couples TRBV20-1 to TRBJ2-3; D not certain. The CDR3 has 15 residues. The germline gives CDR1 DFQATT, CDR2 SNEGSKA (reference sequence). Trimming took 6 bases from V and 3 from J, leaving 19 bases between them. CDR3 sequence: CSALRTPHATDTQYF. The DNA for the CDR3 is TGCAGTGCCCTACGGACGCCACACGCAACAGATACGCAGTATTTT.

The CDR3 reads CATSEGASDTQYF. The CDR3 DNA reads as TGTGCCACCAGCGAGGGGGCCTCAGATACGCAGTATTTT. The chain couples TRBV15 to TRBJ2-3, with 7 bases matching TRBD1. Germline CDR1 reads LNHNV; CDR2 reads YYDKDF (reference sequence). CDR3 length equals 13 residues. The V and J ends lost 5 bases and 4 bases, in that order; junction bases with no gene match: 3. The whole variable domain, filled in from reference TRBV15 and TRBJ2-3, reads DAMVIQNPRYQVTQFGKPVTLSCSQTLNHNVMYWYQQKSSQAPKLLFHYYDKDFNNEADTPDNFQSRRPNTSFCFLDIRSPGLGDTAMYLCATSEGASDTQYFGPGTRLTVL.

This clonotype was counted between two and nine times. The V gene is TRBV21-1, the J gene TRBJ2-1; the table calls TRBD2, which could not be checked here. TRBV21-1 is shown as a pseudogene. The CDR3 consists of 14 residues. The CDR3 sequence: CASSNISGGDEQFF. The CDR3 DNA reads TGTGCCAGCAGCAATATTTCCGGAGGGGATGAGCAGTTCTTC.

The chain joins TRBV2 to TRBJ2-1; D is unresolved. Trimming took 8 bases from V and 6 from J, leaving 14 bases between them. CDR3 length equals 13 residues. Per germline, CDR1 SNHLY and CDR2 FYNNEI. In nucleotides, the CDR3 is TGTGCCAGCCAAAAGGAATACTCCAATGAGCAGTTCTTC. Translated, it gives CASQKEYSNEQFF.

This clonotype was counted a few times. J is TRBJ2-5 and V is TRBV7-9; D is perhaps TRBD2 (6 bases). The germline gives CDR1 SEHNR, CDR2 FQNEAQ (reference sequence). The CDR3 extends over 13 amino acids. V was trimmed by 7 bases and J by 1 base, leaving 10 bases between them. The CDR3 protein is CASTRGFQETQYF. DNA for the CDR3: TGTGCCAGCACCCGGGGGTTCCAAGAGACCCAGTACTTC.